The rows below give T cell receptor beta chains drawn from one sample of a study of Ad26.COV2.S vaccination and SARS-CoV-2 variants. This table comes from immunoSEQ multiplex PCR, and its TCRdb copy is limited to in-frame clones, with some not included. The sample has a few hundred thousand clones; about 92% are singletons. The material sequenced was peripheral blood, taken in a trial of Ad26.COV2.S vaccine versus placebo. Receptors originate from a person between 18 and 65 years old who received the Ad26.COV2.S COVID-19 vaccine or a placebo. The CDR3 runs from the conserved cysteine through the conserved F or W. D genes are given only for firm matches. A row's size may be missing; if present it is once, few, many or a size class.

clone_size j_call d_call v_call cdr3_aa cdr3_nt
- TRBJ1-1 - TRBV6-5 CASERDRRTNTEAFF TGTGCCAGCGAAAGGGACCGCAGGACTAACACTGAAGCTTTCTTT
- TRBJ1-5 TRBD1 TRBV7-8 CASSSIDREGWKPQHF TGTGCCAGCAGCTCCATTGACAGGGAAGGGTGGAAGCCCCAGCATTTT
few TRBJ2-2 - TRBV7-9 CASSSTRSGGELFF TGTGCCAGCAGCTCTACAAGGTCTGGGGGGGAGCTGTTTTTT
- TRBJ2-3 - TRBV7-9 CASSLRGSGLKSSTDTQYF TGTGCCAGCAGCTTAAGGGGATCAGGGTTGAAATCTAGCACAGATACGCAGTATTTT
- TRBJ1-2 - TRBV28 CASSLSHPADGYTF TGTGCCAGCAGTTTATCCCACCCGGCGGATGGCTACACCTTC
- TRBJ1-5 - TRBV28 CATDQPQHF TGTGCCACAGATCAGCCCCAGCATTTT
- TRBJ2-2 - TRBV6-2/TRBV6-3 CASSFDTTNTGELFF TGTGCCAGCAGCTTCGACACAACGAACACCGGGGAGCTGTTTTTT
- TRBJ1-2 - TRBV6-5 CASSPANYGYTF TGTGCCAGCAGTCCGGCTAACTATGGCTACACCTTC
- TRBJ2-2 - TRBV18 CASSLQGTGELFF TGTGCCAGCTCCCTCCAGGGAACCGGGGAGCTGTTTTTT
- TRBJ2-1 - TRBV18 CASSPPSGEMDEQFF TGTGCCAGCTCACCACCCTCAGGGGAAATGGATGAGCAGTTCTTC
- TRBJ2-7 - TRBV19 CASSMGHLGSEQYF TGTGCCAGTAGTATGGGGCACCTAGGCAGCGAGCAGTACTTC
- TRBJ1-2 - TRBV4-3 CASSQRRIGRDGYTF TGCGCCAGCAGCCAAAGACGGATAGGGAGAGATGGCTACACCTTC
- TRBJ1-5 TRBD1 TRBV10-2 CASRRQGSINQPQHF TGCGCCAGCAGGAGACAGGGATCGATTAATCAGCCCCAGCATTTT
few TRBJ2-7 - TRBV7-9 CASSRGQSSYEQYF TGTGCCAGCAGCCGCGGACAGTCCTCCTACGAGCAGTACTTC
- TRBJ1-2 - TRBV30 CAWSPSARGYGYTF TGTGCCTGGAGCCCCTCCGCCCGAGGCTATGGCTACACCTTC
- TRBJ1-6 TRBD1 TRBV19 CASSMGGQGGYNSPLHF TGTGCCAGTAGTATGGGCGGACAGGGAGGGTATAATTCACCCCTCCACTTT
- TRBJ1-1 - TRBV2 CASQTALNKNTEAFF TGTGCCAGCCAAACCGCCCTCAATAAGAACACTGAAGCTTTCTTT
- TRBJ2-7 TRBD2 TRBV7-2 CASSLGQRGVYF TGTGCCAGCAGCTTAGGCCAGCGGGGGGTGTACTTC
- TRBJ2-7 - TRBV7-4 CASSCGVGACASSYEQYF TGTGCCAGCAGCTGCGGTGTAGGGGCCTGTGCGAGCTCCTACGAGCAGTACTTC
- TRBJ1-3 TRBD1 TRBV19 CASRIGTESHTIYF TGTGCCAGTAGAATCGGGACAGAGAGTCACACCATATATTTT
- TRBJ1-1 - TRBV11-2 CASSYPGHASNTEAFF TGTGCCAGCAGCTACCCGGGACATGCCTCGAACACTGAAGCTTTCTTT
- TRBJ1-2 TRBD1 TRBV2 CASRALDRAYYGYTF TGTGCCAGCAGGGCATTGGACAGGGCCTATTATGGCTACACCTTC
- TRBJ2-3 TRBD2 TRBV9 CASSVGNSGGPRITDTQYF TGTGCCAGCAGCGTAGGTAATAGCGGGGGGCCTCGGATCACAGATACGCAGTATTTT
- TRBJ1-2 - TRBV5-1 CASSLGGKGNDYGYTF TGCGCCAGCAGCTTGGGAGGGAAGGGTAACGACTATGGCTACACCTTC
- TRBJ2-7 TRBD1 TRBV9 CASSATGNSYEQYF TGTGCCAGCAGCGCGACAGGGAATTCCTACGAGCAGTACTTC
- TRBJ1-1 - TRBV7-9 CASSPLVGQAERTEAFF TGTGCCAGCAGCCCCCTAGTAGGGCAGGCTGAAAGAACTGAAGCTTTCTTT
- TRBJ1-5 - TRBV3-1/TRBV3-2 CASSRKEGPQHF TGTGCCAGCAGCCGAAAGGAAGGGCCCCAGCATTTT
- TRBJ1-2 - TRBV6-5 CASRDTVTRDGYTF TGTGCCAGCAGGGATACAGTGACAAGAGATGGCTACACCTTC
- TRBJ2-1 TRBD2 TRBV30 CAWSGTGTSANEQFF TGTGCCTGGAGTGGAACCGGGACTAGCGCCAATGAGCAGTTCTTC
- TRBJ2-7 - TRBV3-1/TRBV3-2 CASSRTSLPRSGHEQYF TGTGCCAGCAGCCGGACATCCCTACCCCGGTCTGGTCACGAGCAGTACTTC
- TRBJ2-7 TRBD2 TRBV11-2 CASSSLSGPRLTYEQYF TGTGCCAGCAGCTCCCTTAGCGGGCCAAGACTAACCTACGAGCAGTACTTC
- TRBJ2-1 TRBD1 TRBV14 CASSQGGTGTDEQFF TGTGCCAGCAGCCAAGGAGGGACAGGGACCGATGAGCAGTTCTTC
- TRBJ2-7 - TRBV4-3 CASSQDLRTADEQYF TGCGCCAGCAGCCAGGATCTAAGGACAGCCGACGAGCAGTACTTC
few TRBJ2-7 TRBD2 TRBV11-2 CASSLGAGGSSYEQYF TGTGCCAGCAGTTTAGGGGCGGGGGGCTCCTCCTACGAGCAGTACTTC
- TRBJ1-1 - TRBV6-2/TRBV6-3 CASSPYPRGRMNTEAFF TGTGCCAGCAGCCCCTACCCTAGGGGCCGGATGAACACTGAAGCTTTCTTT
- TRBJ1-2 - TRBV19 CASSIDHRRSDNGYTF TGTGCCAGTAGTATAGATCACCGGAGATCCGATAATGGCTACACCTTC
- TRBJ1-2 - TRBV7-9 CASSAWRGSDGYTF TGTGCCAGCAGCGCCTGGAGGGGCAGCGATGGCTACACCTTC
- TRBJ2-1 TRBD2 TRBV7-2 CASSFLAGGPGEQFF TGTGCCAGCAGCTTCTTAGCGGGGGGGCCTGGTGAGCAGTTCTTC
- TRBJ2-7 - TRBV3-1/TRBV3-2 CASSQTKNYGEQYF TGTGCCAGCAGCCAAACAAAAAATTACGGCGAGCAGTACTTC
- TRBJ1-2 - TRBV3-1/TRBV3-2 CASSQNPWTEANYGYTF TGTGCCAGCAGCCAAAATCCGTGGACAGAGGCTAACTATGGCTACACCTTC
- TRBJ1-1 - TRBV7-2 CASSLGRANTEAFF TGTGCCAGCAGCTTAGGCCGGGCGAACACTGAAGCTTTCTTT